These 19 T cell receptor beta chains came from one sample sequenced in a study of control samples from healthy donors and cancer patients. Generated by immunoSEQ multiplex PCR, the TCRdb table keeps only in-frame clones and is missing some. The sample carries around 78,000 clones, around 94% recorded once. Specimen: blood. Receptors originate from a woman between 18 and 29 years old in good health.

The CDR3 sequence is CASTLAGGRTDTQYF. The CDR3 DNA sequence: TGTGCCAGCACGCTAGCGGGGGGACGCACAGATACGCAGTATTTT. The gene calls are TRBV6-6 and TRBJ2-3; TRBD2 aligns across 11 bases. The germline CDR1 and CDR2 sequences are MNHNY and SVGAGI (reference sequence). After removal of 7 bases from V and 1 base from J, the junction contained 4 bases not matched to a gene. The CDR3 has 15 residues.

The CDR3 DNA reads TGTGCCAGCAGCTTAGACCAGGGCCGCACCGGGGAGCTGTTTTTT. This sequence encodes CASSLDQGRTGELFF. The V gene is TRBV7-8, the J gene TRBJ2-2, with TRBD1 as a possible D gene (5 bases). Trimming cost V 1 base and J 4 bases, with 10 bases left between them. The CDR3 contains 15 residues. Germline V gene sequence: CDR1 SGHVS, CDR2 FQNEAQ. Drawing the rest from reference TRBV7-8 and TRBJ2-2, the complete variable domain is GAGVSQSPRYKVAKRGQDVALRCDPISGHVSLFWYQQALGQGPEFLTYFQNEAQLDKSGLPSDRFFAERPEGSVSTLKIQRTQQEDSAVYLCASSLDQGRTGELFFGEGSRLTVL.

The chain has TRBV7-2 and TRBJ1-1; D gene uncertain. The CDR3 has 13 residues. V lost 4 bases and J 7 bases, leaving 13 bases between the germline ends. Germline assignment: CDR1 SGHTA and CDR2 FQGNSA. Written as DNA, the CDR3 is TGTGCCAGCAGCTGGGTAAAAAGAATTGAAGCTTTCTTT. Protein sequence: CASSWVKRIEAFF.

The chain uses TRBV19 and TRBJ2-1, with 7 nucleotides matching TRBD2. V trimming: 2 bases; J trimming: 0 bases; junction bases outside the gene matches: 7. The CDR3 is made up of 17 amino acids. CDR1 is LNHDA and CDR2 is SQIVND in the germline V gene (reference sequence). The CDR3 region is CASSIFGRGSSYNEQFF. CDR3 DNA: TGTGCCAGTAGTATATTCGGCCGCGGGAGCTCCTACAATGAGCAGTTCTTC.

The CDR3 bases are TGTGCCAGCAGTCGGACTAGCGAGTACAATGAGCAGTTCTTC. Its protein product is CASSRTSEYNEQFF. This rearrangement joins TRBV6-2 or TRBV6-3 to TRBJ2-1; 9 bases are a match to TRBD2. In germline, CDR1 is MNHEY, CDR2 SVGEGT. V was pared by 5 bases and J by 4 bases, with 3 bases of the junction left unmatched. The CDR3 extends over 14 amino acids.

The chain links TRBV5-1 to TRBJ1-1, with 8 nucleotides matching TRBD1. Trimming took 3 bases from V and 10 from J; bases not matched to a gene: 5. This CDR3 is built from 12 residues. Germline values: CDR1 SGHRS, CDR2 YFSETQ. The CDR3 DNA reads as TGCGCCAGCAGCTGGACGACAGGGGCAGCTTTCTTT. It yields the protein CASSWTTGAAFF.

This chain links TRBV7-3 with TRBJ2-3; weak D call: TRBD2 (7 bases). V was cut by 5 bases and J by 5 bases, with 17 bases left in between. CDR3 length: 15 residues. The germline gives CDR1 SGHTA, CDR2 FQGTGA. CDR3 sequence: CASSPGQGREDTQYF. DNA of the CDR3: TGTGCCAGCAGCCCAGGGCAGGGGAGGGAAGATACGCAGTATTTT.

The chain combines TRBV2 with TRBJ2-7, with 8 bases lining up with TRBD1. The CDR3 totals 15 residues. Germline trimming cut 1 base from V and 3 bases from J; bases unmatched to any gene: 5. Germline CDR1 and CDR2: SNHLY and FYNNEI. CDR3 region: CASSEGQGLVYEQYF. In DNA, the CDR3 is TGTGCCAGCAGTGAAGGACAGGGGTTGGTCTACGAGCAGTACTTC.

The CDR3 loop reads CASTRGGLAGIGANVLTF. The CDR3 DNA is TGTGCCAGCACAAGAGGGGGACTAGCGGGAATTGGGGCCAACGTCCTGACTTTC. V is TRBV4-2 and J is TRBJ2-6; 13 nucleotides match TRBD2. The germline V gene encodes CDR1 LGHNA and CDR2 YNFKEQ. This CDR3 is 18 amino acids long. The junction had 9 bases not matched to a gene; V was cut back by 7 bases and J by 3 bases.

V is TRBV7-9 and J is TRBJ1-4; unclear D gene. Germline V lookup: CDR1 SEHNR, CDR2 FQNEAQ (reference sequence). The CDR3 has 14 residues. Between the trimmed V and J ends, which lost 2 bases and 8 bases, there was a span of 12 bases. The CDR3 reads CASSLIGKIEKLFF. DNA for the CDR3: TGTGCCAGCAGCTTAATCGGGAAGATCGAAAAACTGTTTTTT.

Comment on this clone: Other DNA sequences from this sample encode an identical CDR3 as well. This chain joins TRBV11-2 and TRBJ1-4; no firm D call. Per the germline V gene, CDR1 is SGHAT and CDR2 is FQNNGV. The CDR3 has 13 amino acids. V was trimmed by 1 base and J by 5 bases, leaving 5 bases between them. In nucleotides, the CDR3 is TGTGCCAGCAGCTTAGGAAGCAATGAAAAACTGTTTTTT. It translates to CASSLGSNEKLFF.

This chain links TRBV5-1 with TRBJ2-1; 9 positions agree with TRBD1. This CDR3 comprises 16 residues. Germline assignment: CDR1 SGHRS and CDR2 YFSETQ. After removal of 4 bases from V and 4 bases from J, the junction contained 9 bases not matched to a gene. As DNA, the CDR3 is TGCGCCAGCAGCCTAGGACAGGGGCTAGCGTACAATGAGCAGTTCTTC. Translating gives CASSLGQGLAYNEQFF.

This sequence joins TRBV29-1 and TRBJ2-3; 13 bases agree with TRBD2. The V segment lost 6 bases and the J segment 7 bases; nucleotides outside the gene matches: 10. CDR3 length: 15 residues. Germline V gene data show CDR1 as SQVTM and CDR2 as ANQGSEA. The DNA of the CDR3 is TGCAGCGTCCCAGGGACTAGCGGGGATCAAAATACGCAGTATTTT. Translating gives CSVPGTSGDQNTQYF.

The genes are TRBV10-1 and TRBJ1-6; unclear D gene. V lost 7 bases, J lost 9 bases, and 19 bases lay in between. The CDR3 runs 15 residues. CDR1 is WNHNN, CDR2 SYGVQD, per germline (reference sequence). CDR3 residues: CASIRGRFERSPLHF. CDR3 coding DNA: TGCGCCAGCATCCGAGGTCGGTTTGAACGTTCACCCCTCCACTTT.

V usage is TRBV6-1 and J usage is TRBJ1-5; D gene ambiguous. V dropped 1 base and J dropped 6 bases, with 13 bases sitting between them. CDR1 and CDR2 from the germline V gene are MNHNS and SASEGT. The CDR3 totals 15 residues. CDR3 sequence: CASSEGLGPGQPQHF. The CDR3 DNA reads TGTGCCAGCAGTGAAGGGTTAGGGCCGGGTCAGCCCCAGCATTTT.

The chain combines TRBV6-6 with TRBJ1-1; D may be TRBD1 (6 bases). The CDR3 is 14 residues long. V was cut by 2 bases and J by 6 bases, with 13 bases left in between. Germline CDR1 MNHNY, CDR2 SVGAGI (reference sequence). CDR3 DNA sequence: TGTGCCAGCAGTTACGCACAGGGCTGGCCTGAAGCTTTCTTT. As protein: CASSYAQGWPEAFF.

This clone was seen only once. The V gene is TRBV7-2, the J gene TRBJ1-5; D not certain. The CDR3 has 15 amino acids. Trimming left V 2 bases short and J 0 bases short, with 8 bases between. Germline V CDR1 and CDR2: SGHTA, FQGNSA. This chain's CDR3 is CASSLYSHSNQPQHF. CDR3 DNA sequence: TGTGCCAGCAGCTTATACAGCCATAGCAATCAGCCCCAGCATTTT.

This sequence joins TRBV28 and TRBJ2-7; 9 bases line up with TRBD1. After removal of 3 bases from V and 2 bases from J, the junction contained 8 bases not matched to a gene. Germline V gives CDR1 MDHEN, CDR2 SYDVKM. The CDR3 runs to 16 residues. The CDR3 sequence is CASSFDFGQGTYEQYF. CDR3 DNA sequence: TGTGCCAGCAGTTTTGATTTTGGACAGGGGACCTACGAGCAGTACTTC. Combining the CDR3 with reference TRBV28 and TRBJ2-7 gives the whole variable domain DVKVTQSSRYLVKRTGEKVFLECVQDMDHENMFWYRQDPGLGLRLIYFSYDVKMKEKGDIPEGYSVSREKKERFSLILESASTNQTSMYLCASSFDFGQGTYEQYFGPGTRLTVT.

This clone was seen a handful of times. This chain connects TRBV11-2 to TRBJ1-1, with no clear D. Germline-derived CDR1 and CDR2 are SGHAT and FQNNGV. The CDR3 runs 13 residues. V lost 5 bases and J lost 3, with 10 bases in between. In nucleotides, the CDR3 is TGTGCCAGCAGCATTGACATCTACACTGAAGCTTTCTTT. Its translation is CASSIDIYTEAFF.